Each of the 26 T cell receptor beta chains below was sequenced from the same sample in a study of human thymus T cells. Sequencing used immunoSEQ multiplex PCR; TCRdb keeps in-frame clones, though not all of them. Of about 60,000 clones listed, approximately 95% are singletons. The sequencing input was blood. The receptors here all came from a boy less than two years old with a congenital heart defect but otherwise immunologically healthy.

This clone was observed once. The genes are TRBV10-1 and TRBJ2-1, with 15 bases lining up with TRBD2. The V gene's germline CDR1 is WNHNN and CDR2 SYGVQD (reference sequence). The CDR3 sequence is 16 residues long. After removal of 8 bases from V and 9 bases from J, the junction contained 11 bases not matched to a gene. CDR3 sequence reads: CASRVKGTSGRCEQFF. The CDR3 DNA reads TGCGCCAGCCGGGTAAAAGGGACTAGCGGGAGGTGTGAGCAGTTCTTC.

In DNA form, the CDR3 reads TGCGCCAGCCAACTTGACGGGGGCTTGAGGGAGACCCAGTACTTC. Translated: CASQLDGGLRETQYF. The rearrangement joins TRBV5-1 to TRBJ2-5; the D call may be TRBD1 or TRBD2 (6 bases each). Germline CDR1 SGHRS, CDR2 YFSETQ. CDR3 size: 15 residues. Between the trimmed V and J ends, which lost 7 bases and 5 bases, there was a span of 21 bases.

The V and J genes are TRBV2 and TRBJ1-1; 8 nucleotides match TRBD1. Germline assignment: CDR1 SNHLY and CDR2 FYNNEI. V dropped 6 bases and J dropped 4; count of bases not matched to a gene: 4. The CDR3 totals 13 residues. DNA of the CDR3: TGTGCCAGCAGGACTACAGGGGGCACTGAAGCTTTCTTT. It is translated as CASRTTGGTEAFF. The entire variable domain, with the rest obtained from reference TRBV2 and TRBJ1-1, is as follows: EPEVTQTPSHQVTQMGQEVILRCVPISNHLYFYWYRQILGQKVEFLVSFYNNEISEKSEIFDDQFSVERPDGSNFTLKIRSTKLEDSAMYFCASRTTGGTEAFFGQGTRLTVV.

J is TRBJ2-5 and V is TRBV7-9, with 7 bases matching TRBD2. Germline assignment: CDR1 SEHNR and CDR2 FQNEAQ (reference sequence). V was pared by 3 bases and J by 5 bases, with 6 bases of the junction left unmatched. This CDR3 is built from 14 residues. CDR3 protein: CASSFGDYRETQYF. The CDR3 DNA reads TGTGCCAGCAGCTTTGGGGACTACCGTGAGACCCAGTACTTC.

This clone was detected once. The gene calls are TRBV4-2 and TRBJ2-7, with TRBD2 identical over 9 bases. The CDR3 totals 16 residues. V gave up 2 bases and J gave up 6 bases; unmatched junction bases: 11. Germline V gene lookup returns CDR1 LGHNA and CDR2 YNFKEQ. The CDR3: CASSQFLGGGAGEQYF. CDR3 nucleotides: TGTGCCAGCAGCCAATTCCTAGGCGGGGGGGCGGGCGAGCAGTACTTC.

The V call is TRBV4-3, the J call TRBJ2-5; TRBD2 matches 8 bases. The CDR3 extends over 14 amino acids. The V segment lost 5 bases and the J segment 5 bases; nucleotides outside the gene matches: 7. CDR1 and CDR2 from the germline V gene are LGHNA and YSLEER. The CDR3 bases are TGCGCCAGCAGCTCCGGGACTAGTGAGGAGACCCAGTACTTC. It specifies CASSSGTSEETQYF.

The chain is built from TRBV30 and TRBJ1-6, with D unresolved. Trimming took 1 base from V and 0 from J, leaving 10 bases between them. Per the germline V gene, CDR1 is GTSNPN and CDR2 is SVGIG (reference sequence). This CDR3 region has 16 residues. Here the CDR3 DNA reads TGTGCCTGGAGTGGGTGGACGAGCTCCTATAATTCACCCCTCCACTTT. Protein product: CAWSGWTSSYNSPLHF.

The chain couples TRBV11-2 to TRBJ1-1, with 10 bases identical to TRBD1. The germline gives CDR1 SGHAT, CDR2 FQNNGV. The ends lost 2 bases at V and 0 bases at J; junction bases unmatched: 6. The length of the CDR3 is 17 residues. CDR3 nucleotides: TGTGCCAGCAGCTTAAGGGGACAGGGGTCCATGAACACTGAAGCTTTCTTT. This translates into CASSLRGQGSMNTEAFF.

The J gene is TRBJ1-5, the V gene TRBV5-6; D remains ambiguous. V gave up 2 bases and J gave up 7 bases, with 10 bases separating them. Germline V gene data show CDR1 as SGHDT and CDR2 as YYEEEE. The CDR3 has 13 residues. Here the CDR3 reads CASSFHSAQPQHF. The CDR3 bases are TGTGCCAGCAGCTTTCACAGCGCGCAGCCCCAGCATTTT.

Turning to this clone: The same CDR3 also results from other DNA sequences found in this sample. This chain joins TRBV5-1 and TRBJ2-3; 9 nucleotides line up with TRBD2. The CDR3 sequence is 14 residues long. Trimming at V came to 1 base and at J to 3 bases, leaving 0 bases not matched to a gene. The germline CDR1 and CDR2 sequences are SGHRS and YFSETQ. CDR3 in DNA: TGCGCCAGCAGCTTGACTAGCGGGACAGATACGCAGTATTTT. It yields the protein CASSLTSGTDTQYF.

The gene calls are TRBV5-1 and TRBJ1-1, with a possible D match to TRBD1 (6 bases). CDR3 length: 15 residues. Deletions cut 2 bases from V and 3 bases from J, with 14 bases between. In germline, CDR1 is SGHRS, CDR2 YFSETQ. This CDR3 is CASSFTSGGHTEAFF. CDR3 in DNA: TGCGCCAGCAGCTTCACCTCCGGGGGCCACACTGAAGCTTTCTTT.

The chain has TRBV6-5 and TRBJ2-1, with 13 bases lining up with TRBD2. Trimming took 0 bases from V and 6 from J; bases not matched to a gene: 2. Germline V gene lookup returns CDR1 MNHEY and CDR2 SVGAGI. The CDR3 is 16 residues long. The CDR3 is CASSYSTSGRRNEQFF. Written as DNA, the CDR3 is TGTGCCAGCAGTTACTCGACTAGCGGGAGGCGCAATGAGCAGTTCTTC.

The chain couples TRBV19 to TRBJ2-7; the match to TRBD2 covers 8 bases. This CDR3 region has 15 residues. V shed 6 bases, J shed 2 bases, and the junction held 9 bases outside the gene matches. Per the germline V gene, CDR1 is LNHDA and CDR2 is SQIVND (reference sequence). Written as DNA, the CDR3 is TGTGCCAGTAGCACGACCGGGACTAGTACCTACGAGCAGTACTTC. Residues: CASSTTGTSTYEQYF.

The V gene is TRBV27, the J gene TRBJ2-2; TRBD2 aligns across 8 bases. The CDR3 is 14 amino acids. Looked up from germline, CDR1 is MNHEY and CDR2 is SMNVEV (reference sequence). The V segment lost 5 bases and the J segment 6 bases; nucleotides outside the gene matches: 5. CDR3 coding DNA: TGTGCCAGCAGTCCTGGACTAGCCCCCGGGGAGCTGTTTTTT. It encodes CASSPGLAPGELFF.

The chain recombines TRBV4-3 with TRBJ2-5; D unclear. CDR1 is LGHNA and CDR2 is YSLEER in the germline V gene. The CDR3 covers 16 residues. V lost 1 base and J lost 5, with 17 bases in between. The CDR3 region is CASSQVGPTRMETQYF. The CDR3 DNA reads TGCGCCAGCAGCCAAGTAGGGCCCACGAGGATGGAGACCCAGTACTTC.

The V and J genes are TRBV4-1 and TRBJ1-1; D is undetermined. The CDR3 has 13 amino acids. CDR1 is MGHRA, CDR2 YSYEKL, per germline. The V gene lost 4 bases and the J gene lost 6 bases, with 12 bases spanning the gap. CDR3 loop: CASSPNGRAEAFF. The DNA of the CDR3 is TGCGCCAGCAGCCCCAATGGACGCGCTGAAGCTTTCTTT.

This chain joins TRBV5-1 and TRBJ2-3; 7 bases line up with TRBD2. Germline CDR1 and CDR2: SGHRS and YFSETQ. This CDR3 region has 15 residues. J lost 0 bases, V lost 2 bases, and 3 bases had no gene match. The DNA for the CDR3 is TGCGCCAGCAGCTTCAGCGGGGCAAGCACAGATACGCAGTATTTT. This gives the protein CASSFSGASTDTQYF.

The gene calls are TRBV4-1 and TRBJ2-5; D not resolved. Germline assignment: CDR1 MGHRA and CDR2 YSYEKL. This CDR3 has 13 amino acids. Deletions cut 1 base from V and 5 bases from J, with 8 bases between. The CDR3 loop is CASSQVGWETQYF. Here the CDR3 DNA reads TGCGCCAGCAGCCAAGTCGGTTGGGAGACCCAGTACTTC.

The rearrangement uses TRBV18 and TRBJ1-1; D ambiguous. Trimming removed 3 bases at V and 6 bases at J, with 11 bases between. Germline CDR1 reads KGHSH; CDR2 reads LQKENI. CDR3 length: 13 amino acids. The CDR3 DNA sequence: TGTGCCAGCTCACCGGGTCTCAGCTCTGAAGCTTTCTTT. Protein: CASSPGLSSEAFF.

This clone showed up just once. The V and J genes are TRBV5-1 and TRBJ2-6; 12 positions match TRBD2. This CDR3 is built from 19 residues. Germline CDR1 is SGHRS and CDR2 is YFSETQ. V shed 2 bases, J shed 0 bases, and the junction held 6 bases outside the gene matches. Here the CDR3 DNA reads TGCGCCAGCAGCTTTCGACTAGCGGGGGTGAGCTCTGGGGCCAACGTCCTGACTTTC. Residues: CASSFRLAGVSSGANVLTF.

V gene TRBV7-2 combines with J gene TRBJ1-6; D uncertain. Germline V gene lookup returns CDR1 SGHTA and CDR2 FQGNSA. Between the trimmed V and J ends, which lost 3 bases and 7 bases, there was a span of 13 bases. CDR3 length equals 15 residues. The CDR3 nucleotides are TGTGCCAGCAGCTTGGTGTCGCAGGTGAATTCACCCCTCCACTTT. This encodes CASSLVSQVNSPLHF.

The chain uses TRBV28 and TRBJ2-7; tentatively, D is TRBD2 (5 bases). CDR3 size: 12 residues. V shed 5 bases and J shed 4 bases, with 9 bases lying between them. The germline V gene encodes CDR1 MDHEN and CDR2 SYDVKM. The CDR3 is CASSRTGYEQYF. CDR3 in DNA: TGTGCCAGCAGTCGTACGGGGTACGAGCAGTACTTC.

This clone came up a few times. J is TRBJ1-1 and V is TRBV30; D might be TRBD1 (5 bases). The CDR3 runs 13 residues. Germline V gene sequence: CDR1 GTSNPN, CDR2 SVGIG (reference sequence). V was pared by 0 bases and J by 6 bases, with 11 bases between. In DNA, the CDR3 is TGTGCCTGGAGTGTACGGGGAGGGGCTGAAGCTTTCTTT. Translation: CAWSVRGGAEAFF. Combining the CDR3 with reference TRBV30 and TRBJ1-1 gives the whole variable domain SQTIHQWPATLVQPVGSPLSLECTVEGTSNPNLYWYRQAAGRGLQLLFYSVGIGQISSEVPQNLSASRPQDRQFILSSKKLLLSDSGFYLCAWSVRGGAEAFFGQGTRLTVV.

CDR3 residues: CSARGDSEAFF. The CDR3 DNA is TGCAGTGCTAGAGGCGATTCGGAAGCTTTCTTT. This chain links TRBV20-1 with TRBJ1-1, with D hard to call. Looked up from germline, CDR1 is DFQATT and CDR2 is SNEGSKA (reference sequence). Trimming took 1 base from V and 8 from J, leaving 8 bases between them. The CDR3 consists of 11 residues.

The count of this clone is one. The chain employs TRBV6-1 and TRBJ1-1, with D possibly TRBD1 on 5 matching bases. Germline lookup yields CDR1 MNHNS and CDR2 SASEGT. The CDR3 runs to 13 residues. Deletions cut 7 bases from V and 3 bases from J, with 12 bases between. Here the CDR3 reads CASTQRGDTEAFF. The CDR3 nucleotides are TGTGCCAGCACCCAGCGGGGGGACACTGAAGCTTTCTTT.

This clone has a handful of counts. This chain uses TRBV27 with TRBJ1-5; 8 bases agree with TRBD1. The V and J ends lost 5 bases and 0 bases, in that order; junction bases with no gene match: 3. The CDR3 extends over 15 amino acids. Germline CDR1 MNHEY, CDR2 SMNVEV (reference sequence). The DNA for the CDR3 is TGTGCCAGCAGTGTGACAGGGGTTAGCAATCAGCCCCAGCATTTT. Protein product: CASSVTGVSNQPQHF.